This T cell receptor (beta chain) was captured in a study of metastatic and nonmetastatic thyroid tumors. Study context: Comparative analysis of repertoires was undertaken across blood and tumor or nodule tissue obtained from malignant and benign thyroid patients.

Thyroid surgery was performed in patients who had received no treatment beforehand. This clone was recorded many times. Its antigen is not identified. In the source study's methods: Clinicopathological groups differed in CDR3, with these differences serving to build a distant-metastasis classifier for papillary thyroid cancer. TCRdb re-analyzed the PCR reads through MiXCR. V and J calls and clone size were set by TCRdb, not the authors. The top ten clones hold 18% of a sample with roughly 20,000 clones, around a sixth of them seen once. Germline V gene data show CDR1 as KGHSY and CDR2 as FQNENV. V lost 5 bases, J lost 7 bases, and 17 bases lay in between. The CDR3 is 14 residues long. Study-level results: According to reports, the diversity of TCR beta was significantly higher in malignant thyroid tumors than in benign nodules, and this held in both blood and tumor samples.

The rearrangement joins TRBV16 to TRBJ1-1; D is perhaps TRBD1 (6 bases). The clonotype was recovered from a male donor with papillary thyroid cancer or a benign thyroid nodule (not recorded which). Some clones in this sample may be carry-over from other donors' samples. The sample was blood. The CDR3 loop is CASSLQGEGGEAFF. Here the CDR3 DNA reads TGTGCCAGCAGCTTACAAGGGGAAGGGGGTGAAGCTTTCTTT. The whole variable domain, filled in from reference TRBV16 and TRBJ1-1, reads GEEVAQTPKHLVRGEGQKAKLYCAPIKGHSYVFWYQQVLKNEFKFLISFQNENVFDETGMPKERFSAKCLPNSPCSLEIQATKLEDSAVYFCASSLQGEGGEAFFGQGTRLTVV.